These 22 T cell receptor beta chains share one sample of origin, sequenced in a study of T cell responses to AZD1222 COVID-19 vaccine. The data were produced by immunoSEQ multiplex PCR, yet TCRdb's version contains in-frame clones alone and is incomplete. The sample shows 90,000 to 150,000 clones, about 88% of them seen only once. The sample consisted of peripheral blood, taken on day 0 of AZD1222 vaccination. These TCRs come from an adult in good health.

The V and J genes are TRBV6-2 or TRBV6-3 and TRBJ1-6, with a possible D match to TRBD1 (6 bases). The CDR3 is made up of 14 amino acids. The germline V gene has CDR1 MNHEY and CDR2 SVGEGT. V lost 4 bases and J lost 2, with 6 bases in between. The CDR3 region is CASSWTAYNSPLHF. Here the CDR3 DNA reads TGTGCCAGCAGTTGGACAGCCTATAATTCACCCCTCCACTTT.

This clone turned up a few times. The rearrangement joins TRBV28 to TRBJ1-2, with 7 bases that match TRBD1. The junction had 10 bases not matched to a gene; V was cut back by 5 bases and J by 4 bases. CDR1 is MDHEN and CDR2 is SYDVKM in the germline V gene. This CDR3 is 15 amino acids long. The CDR3 is CASSEPGGGIYGYTF. DNA of the CDR3: TGTGCCAGCAGTGAGCCAGGGGGGGGAATCTATGGCTACACCTTC.

V gene TRBV30 combines with J gene TRBJ1-1, with D uncertain. This CDR3 is 11 amino acids long. V dropped 1 base and J dropped 11 bases, with 11 bases sitting between them. Germline values: CDR1 GTSNPN, CDR2 SVGIG (reference sequence). CDR3 DNA sequence: TGTGCCTGGAGTGCCCCAGATAGGGCTTTCTTT. Translation: CAWSAPDRAFF.

The chain has TRBV15 and TRBJ2-5; 11 nucleotides agree with TRBD1. The CDR3 runs 16 residues. The ends lost 0 bases at V and 5 bases at J; junction bases unmatched: 5. Germline CDR1 and CDR2: LNHNV and YYDKDF (reference sequence). The CDR3 is CATSREMGTGGETQYF. The CDR3 DNA reads as TGTGCCACCAGCAGAGAAATGGGGACAGGGGGTGAGACCCAGTACTTC.

This rearrangement joins TRBV5-1 to TRBJ2-1; tentatively, D is TRBD1 (6 bases). CDR1 and CDR2 (germline): SGHRS, YFSETQ. Trimming cost V 2 bases and J 3 bases, with 9 bases left between them. This CDR3 has 14 amino acids. The CDR3 protein is CASSFRDNYNEQFF. DNA for the CDR3: TGCGCCAGCAGCTTTCGGGACAACTACAATGAGCAGTTCTTC.

V and J are TRBV5-8 and TRBJ2-1; no reliable D call. V lost 4 bases and J lost 0, with 11 bases in between. Germline V lookup: CDR1 SGHTS, CDR2 YDEGEE. The CDR3 covers 15 residues. CDR3 region: CASSHDESSYNEQFF. The DNA of the CDR3 is TGTGCCAGCAGCCACGACGAGAGCTCCTACAATGAGCAGTTCTTC.

V and J are TRBV6-5 and TRBJ1-1; D possibly corresponds to TRBD1 (6 bases). Trimming pared 6 bases from V and 5 bases from J, leaving 16 bases between. The CDR3 has 14 residues. In germline, CDR1 is MNHEY, CDR2 SVGAGI. The CDR3 region has the DNA TGTGCCAGCAGACCCACAGGGTTCGAGACTGAAGCTTTCTTT. Amino acid sequence: CASRPTGFETEAFF.

This clone was seen once. V gene TRBV5-4 combines with J gene TRBJ1-2; unclear D gene. This CDR3 has 15 amino acids. V gave up 0 bases and J gave up 0 bases, with 9 bases separating them. CDR1 and CDR2 (germline): SGHNT, YYREEE (reference sequence). The CDR3 is CASSLAGRSNYGYTF. In DNA form, the CDR3 reads TGTGCCAGCAGCTTGGCCGGTCGTTCTAACTATGGCTACACCTTC.

Here the CDR3 reads CASWAGSGGNTIYF. The CDR3 DNA follows: TGTGCCAGTTGGGCGGGGTCGGGCGGAAACACCATATATTTT. This chain joins TRBV28 and TRBJ1-3; D remains ambiguous. V was cut by 9 bases and J by 4 bases, with 16 bases left in between. The germline V gene encodes CDR1 MDHEN and CDR2 SYDVKM. The CDR3 spans 14 residues.

V usage is TRBV6-6 and J usage is TRBJ1-5; D gene unclear. V shed 0 bases and J shed 7 bases, with 10 bases lying between them. This CDR3 is 14 amino acids long. The germline V gene has CDR1 MNHNY and CDR2 SVGAGI (reference sequence). The DNA of the CDR3 is TGTGCCAGCAGTTACTCGGGTGGGGAGCAGCCCCAGCATTTT. Translating gives CASSYSGGEQPQHF.

The genes are TRBV10-2 and TRBJ1-5, with a weak D call TRBD1 (6 bases). This CDR3 is 14 amino acids long. Germline CDR1 and CDR2: WSHSY and SAAADI. The V end lost 5 bases, the J end lost 6 bases, and 14 bases lay between the germline ends. DNA of the CDR3: TGCGCCAGCAGTTCGACAGGAACGTTTCAGCCCCAGCATTTT. This codes for CASSSTGTFQPQHF.

This clone was detected once. This rearrangement joins TRBV9 to TRBJ2-7; tentative D call: TRBD2 (6 bases). In germline, CDR1 is SGDLS, CDR2 YYNGEE. This CDR3 spans 13 amino acids. The germline V and J ends were trimmed by 0 bases and 7 bases, with 11 bases remaining between them. This chain's CDR3 is CASSVVGRGEQYF. Written as DNA, the CDR3 is TGTGCCAGCAGCGTAGTCGGGAGAGGGGAGCAGTACTTC.

V is TRBV5-4 and J is TRBJ1-2; 10 positions agree with TRBD1. Germline CDR1 reads SGHNT; CDR2 reads YYREEE (reference sequence). With V trimmed by 1 base and J by 5 bases, 14 bases remained unmatched. This CDR3 is built from 18 residues. CDR3 sequence (DNA): TGTGCCAGCAGCTTGAAAGGGACAGGGGCGAAACCAGCGTATGGCTACACCTTC. Translation gives CASSLKGTGAKPAYGYTF.

This clone was picked up a small number of times. The chain joins TRBV5-1 to TRBJ2-3; maybe TRBD1 (5 bases). Trimming removed 4 bases from V and 2 bases from J, with 14 bases in between. Germline V gene lookup returns CDR1 SGHRS and CDR2 YFSETQ. The CDR3 covers 15 residues. The CDR3 DNA sequence: TGCGCCAGCAGCAGTCGACAGAGTTACACAGATACGCAGTATTTT. Encoded protein: CASSSRQSYTDTQYF.

This chain joins TRBV28 and TRBJ2-1, with 12 bases lining up with TRBD2. This CDR3 region has 18 residues. J gave up 8 bases and V 0 bases, and 11 bases lay outside the gene matches. Germline CDR1 reads MDHEN; CDR2 reads SYDVKM. CDR3 protein: CASSLWRSGLAGRDEQFF. In DNA form, the CDR3 reads TGTGCCAGCAGTTTATGGCGAAGTGGACTAGCGGGAAGGGATGAGCAGTTCTTC.

This chain links TRBV18 with TRBJ2-1, with TRBD2 matching 12 bases. Germline V gene sequence: CDR1 KGHSH, CDR2 LQKENI. The CDR3 runs 17 residues. The J segment lost 8 bases and the V segment lost 2 bases, leaving 10 bases of the junction unmatched. CDR3 DNA: TGTGCCAGCTCACCAGAACCCCGACTAGCGGGAGAGGATGAGCAGTTCTTC. Its protein is CASSPEPRLAGEDEQFF.

V is TRBV24-1 and J is TRBJ2-3; TRBD1 matches at 7 bases. This CDR3 has 13 residues. Germline loops: CDR1 KGHDR, CDR2 SFDVKD. Trimming cost V 6 bases and J 6 bases; bases outside gene matches: 5. This CDR3 is CATSRQGTDTQYF. CDR3 coding DNA: TGTGCCACCAGTAGACAGGGTACCGATACGCAGTATTTT.

The chain links TRBV4-2 to TRBJ1-5, with TRBD1 matching over 9 bases. V shed 0 bases and J 4 bases; nucleotides not matched to a gene: 13. Germline V CDR1 and CDR2: LGHNA, YNFKEQ. The CDR3 extends over 19 amino acids. In DNA, the CDR3 is TGTGCCAGCAGCCAAGATCAGAGTCAGGGACAGGGCCTTAATCAGCCCCAGCATTTT. It translates to CASSQDQSQGQGLNQPQHF.

The chain has TRBV28 and TRBJ1-5; D uncertain. V lost 5 bases, J lost 0 bases, and 11 bases lay in between. CDR1 is MDHEN and CDR2 is SYDVKM in the germline V gene. CDR3 size: 15 residues. The CDR3 nucleotides are TGTGCCAGCAGTCCCGGACTTTATAGCAATCAGCCCCAGCATTTT. Protein sequence: CASSPGLYSNQPQHF.

The genes are TRBV11-3 and TRBJ2-2, with 10 bases aligning to TRBD2. The CDR3 extends over 15 amino acids. V trimming: 1 base; J trimming: 5 bases; junction bases outside the gene matches: 1. Germline V CDR1 and CDR2: SGHNT, YENEEA. The CDR3 is CASSLGLAGTGELFF. The CDR3 DNA follows: TGTGCCAGCAGCTTAGGACTAGCGGGTACCGGGGAGCTGTTTTTT.

This clone was picked up one time. This chain connects TRBV24-1 to TRBJ1-5, with 7 positions matching TRBD1. The V and J ends lost 3 bases and 1 base, in that order; junction bases with no gene match: 5. Germline lookup yields CDR1 KGHDR and CDR2 SFDVKD. The CDR3 is 16 residues long. The CDR3 region is CATSDTGTVSNQPQHF. In DNA, the CDR3 is TGTGCCACCAGTGATACCGGGACAGTAAGCAATCAGCCCCAGCATTTT.

The CDR3 region has the DNA TGTGCCAGTAGCCCCCGTGGGGGGCAGGAGCAGTACTTC. Protein sequence: CASSPRGGQEQYF. The rearrangement links TRBV19 to TRBJ2-7; D is perhaps TRBD1 or TRBD2 (6 bases each). CDR1 and CDR2 (germline): LNHDA, SQIVND (reference sequence). This CDR3 comprises 13 residues. V was clipped by 6 bases and J by 7 bases, with 16 bases between them.